The clone carrying this TCR beta chain has a count of ten or more. Its specificity is unknown. Trimming shortened V by 4 bases and J by 3 bases, and 16 bases separated the two germline ends. The germline V gene has CDR1 LGHDT and CDR2 YNNKEL (reference sequence). CDR3 length equals 16 residues. This entry comes from a study of early T cells in non-severe SARS-CoV-2 infection. Study results and caveats: There was a bias toward anti-spike CD8 responses in VDJdb matching, which missed private and CD4 specificities.

Unique molecular identifiers (one per individual cDNA molecule) were attached. TCRdb independently ran MiXCR on the 5' RACE reads; one entry per CDR3 protein. This table has more than 80,000 distinct CDR3 sequences, roughly 11% appearing once. The sample comprised whole blood. The chain is built from TRBV3-1 and TRBJ2-1; a possible D gene is TRBD2 (6 bases). This TCR derives from an adult who was a healthcare worker with PCR-confirmed SARS-CoV-2 infection or an uninfected control (not recorded which). In DNA, the CDR3 is TGTGCCAGCAGCCCGCCGGGAGCCTTAAACTACAATGAGCAGTTCTTC. Translated: CASSPPGALNYNEQFF.